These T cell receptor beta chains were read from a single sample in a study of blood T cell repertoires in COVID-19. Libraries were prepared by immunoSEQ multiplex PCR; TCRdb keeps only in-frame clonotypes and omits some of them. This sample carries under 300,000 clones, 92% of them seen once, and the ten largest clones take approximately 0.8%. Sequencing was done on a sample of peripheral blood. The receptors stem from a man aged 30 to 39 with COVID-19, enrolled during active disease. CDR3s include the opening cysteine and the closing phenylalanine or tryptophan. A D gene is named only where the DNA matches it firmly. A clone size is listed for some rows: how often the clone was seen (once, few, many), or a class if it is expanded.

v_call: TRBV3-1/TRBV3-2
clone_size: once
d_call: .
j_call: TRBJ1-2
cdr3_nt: TGTGCCAGCAGCCAAGTCTGGCAGGGGAACTATGGCTACACCTTC
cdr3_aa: CASSQVWQGNYGYTF

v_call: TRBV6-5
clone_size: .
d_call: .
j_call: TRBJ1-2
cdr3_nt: TGTGCCAGCGGTAACAGGGCGAGAGGCTACACCTTC
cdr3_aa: CASGNRARGYTF

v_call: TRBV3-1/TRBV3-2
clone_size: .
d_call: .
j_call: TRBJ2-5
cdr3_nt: TGTGCCAGCAGCCAAGATCCGGGAAGACAAGAGACCCAGTACTTC
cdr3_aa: CASSQDPGRQETQYF

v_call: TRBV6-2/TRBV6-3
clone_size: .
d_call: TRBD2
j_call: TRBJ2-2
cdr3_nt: TGTGCCAGCAGTAAAGCGGGGGGGATGAACACCGGGGAGCTGTTTTTT
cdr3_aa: CASSKAGGMNTGELFF

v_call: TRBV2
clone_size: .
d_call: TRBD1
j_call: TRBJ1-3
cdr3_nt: TGTGCCAGCAGCGCTCAGGGGGCTGGAAACACCATATATTTT
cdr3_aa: CASSAQGAGNTIYF

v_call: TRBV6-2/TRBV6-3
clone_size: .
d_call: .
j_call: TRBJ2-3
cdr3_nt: TGTGCCAGCACCCCCCGCCGACTAACCAGCACAGATACGCAGTATTTT
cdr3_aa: CASTPRRLTSTDTQYF

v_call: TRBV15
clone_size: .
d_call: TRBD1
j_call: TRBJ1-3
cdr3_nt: TGTGCCACCAGCAGAGTTGGGACAGGGATCTCTGGAAACACCATATATTTT
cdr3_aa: CATSRVGTGISGNTIYF

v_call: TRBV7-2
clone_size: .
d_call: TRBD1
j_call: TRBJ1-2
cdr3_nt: TGTGCCAGCAGCTTTGTAACAGGGGGGTCAAATGGCTACACCTTC
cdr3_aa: CASSFVTGGSNGYTF

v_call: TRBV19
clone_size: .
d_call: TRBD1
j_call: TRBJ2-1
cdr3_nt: TGTGCCAGTAGTCCCCGTCCCGGGACAGGGACGTCACACAATGAGCAGTTCTTC
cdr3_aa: CASSPRPGTGTSHNEQFF

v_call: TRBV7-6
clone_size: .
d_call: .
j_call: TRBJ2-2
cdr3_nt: TGTGCCAGCAGCTTTATTGGTGGCGGATTTTACACCGGGGAGCTGTTTTTT
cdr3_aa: CASSFIGGGFYTGELFF

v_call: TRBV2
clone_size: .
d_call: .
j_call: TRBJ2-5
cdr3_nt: TGTGCCAGCAGTGACCCCCTAGTGCAAGAGACCCAGTACTTC
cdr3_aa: CASSDPLVQETQYF

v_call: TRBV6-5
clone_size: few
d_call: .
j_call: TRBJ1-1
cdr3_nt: TGTGCCAGCAGCCGTACTTCAAGAACTGAAGCTTTCTTT
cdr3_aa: CASSRTSRTEAFF

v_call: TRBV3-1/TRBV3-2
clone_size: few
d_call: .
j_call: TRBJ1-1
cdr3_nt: TGTGCCAGCAGCCAAGACAGGATGAACACTGAAGCTTTCTTT
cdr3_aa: CASSQDRMNTEAFF

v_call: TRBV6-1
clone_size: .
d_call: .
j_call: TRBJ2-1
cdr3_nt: TGTGCCAGCAGTGAAAGAGGGTTAAGCTCCTACAATGAGCAGTTCTTC
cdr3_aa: CASSERGLSSYNEQFF

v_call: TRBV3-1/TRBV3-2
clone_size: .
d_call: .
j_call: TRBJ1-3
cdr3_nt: TGTGCCAGCAGCCAGACAAAATCAGGAAACACCATATATTTT
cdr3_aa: CASSQTKSGNTIYF

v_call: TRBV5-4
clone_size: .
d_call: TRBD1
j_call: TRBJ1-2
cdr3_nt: TGTGCCAGCAGTCAAATCGACAGGGGAGTTTATGGCTACACCTTC
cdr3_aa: CASSQIDRGVYGYTF

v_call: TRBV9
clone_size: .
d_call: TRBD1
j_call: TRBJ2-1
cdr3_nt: TGTGCCAGCGGGGACAGTAGCTACAATGAGCAGTTCTTC
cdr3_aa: CASGDSSYNEQFF

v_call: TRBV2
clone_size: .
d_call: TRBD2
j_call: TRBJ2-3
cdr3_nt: TGTGCCAGCATGCGTTGGACTAGCGGGGAAGGGACAGATACGCAGTATTTT
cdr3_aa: CASMRWTSGEGTDTQYF

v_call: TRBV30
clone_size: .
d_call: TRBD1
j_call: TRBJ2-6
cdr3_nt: TGTGCCTCGGATACAGGGGACAAAACCCACTCTGGGGCCAACGTCCTGACTTTC
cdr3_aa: CASDTGDKTHSGANVLTF

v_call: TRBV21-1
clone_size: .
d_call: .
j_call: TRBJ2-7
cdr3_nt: TGTGCCAGCAGCAAAGAAGGCGGGGCCCATTCCTACGAGCAGTACTTC
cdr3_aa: CASSKEGGAHSYEQYF

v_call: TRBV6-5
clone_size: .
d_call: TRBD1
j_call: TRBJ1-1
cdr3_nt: TGTGCCAGCAGTTGGGGACAGGGCGGGATGAACACTGAAGCTTTCTTT
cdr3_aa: CASSWGQGGMNTEAFF

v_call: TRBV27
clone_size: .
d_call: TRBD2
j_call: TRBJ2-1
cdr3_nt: TGTGCCAGCAGGGGCGGGGGGGCATCCTACAATGAGCAGTTCTTC
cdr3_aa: CASRGGGASYNEQFF

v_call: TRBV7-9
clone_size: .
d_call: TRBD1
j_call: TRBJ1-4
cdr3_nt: TGTGCCAGCAGCTCCGCAGGGGGGACAGATCCAACTAATGAAAAACTGTTTTTT
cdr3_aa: CASSSAGGTDPTNEKLFF

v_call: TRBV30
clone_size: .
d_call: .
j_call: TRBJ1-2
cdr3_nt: TGTGCCTGGAGTGTAACCTGGCAGTCGTATGGCTACACCTTC
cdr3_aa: CAWSVTWQSYGYTF

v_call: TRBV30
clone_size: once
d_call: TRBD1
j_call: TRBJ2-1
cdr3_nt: TGTGCCTACACGACAGGGGTAGCCTACAATGAGCAGTTCTTC
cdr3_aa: CAYTTGVAYNEQFF

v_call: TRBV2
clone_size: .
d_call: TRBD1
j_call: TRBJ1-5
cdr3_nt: TGTGCCAGCAAGGAGGAACAGGGGTTCCAGCCCCAGCATTTT
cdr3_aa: CASKEEQGFQPQHF

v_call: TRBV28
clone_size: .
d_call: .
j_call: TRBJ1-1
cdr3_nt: TGTGCCAGCAGTTTAAGGCCGGGGAATGAAGCTTTCTTT
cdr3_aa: CASSLRPGNEAFF

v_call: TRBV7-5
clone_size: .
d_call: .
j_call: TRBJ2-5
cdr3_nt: TGTGTCAGAAGCTCTACTAGCGGGGGGTGTAGAGAGACCCAGTACTTC
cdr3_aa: CVRSSTSGGCRETQYF

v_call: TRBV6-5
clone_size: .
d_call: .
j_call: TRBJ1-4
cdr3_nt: TGTGCCAGCAGTACGACAGGCTCCGGTGAAAAACTGTTTTTT
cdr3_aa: CASSTTGSGEKLFF

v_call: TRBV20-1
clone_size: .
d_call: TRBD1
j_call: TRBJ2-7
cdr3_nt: TGCAGTGCTAGTGACAGGGGAATATACGAGCAGTACTTC
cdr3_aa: CSASDRGIYEQYF

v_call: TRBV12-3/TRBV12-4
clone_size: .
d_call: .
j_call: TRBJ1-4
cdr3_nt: TGTGCCAGCAGTCGGGCCGGAGGGGAGATGTTTTTT
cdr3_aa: CASSRAGGEMFF

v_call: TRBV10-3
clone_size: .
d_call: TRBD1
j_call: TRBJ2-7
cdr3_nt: TGTGCCATCAGTGCTCAGGGGGTCCACGAGCAGTACTTC
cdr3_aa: CAISAQGVHEQYF

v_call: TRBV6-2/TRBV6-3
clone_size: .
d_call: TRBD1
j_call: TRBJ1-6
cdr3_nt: TGTGCCAGCAGTCGCCCGGGACAGGGGAAGGATTCACCCCTCCACTTT
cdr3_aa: CASSRPGQGKDSPLHF

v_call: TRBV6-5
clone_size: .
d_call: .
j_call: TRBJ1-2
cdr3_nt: TGTGCCAGCAGGGACCGGGACACTATCTATGGCTACACCTTC
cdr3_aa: CASRDRDTIYGYTF

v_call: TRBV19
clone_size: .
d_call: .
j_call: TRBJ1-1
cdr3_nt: TGTGCCAGTAGTATACAGATATCGAACACTGAAGCTTTCTTT
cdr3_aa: CASSIQISNTEAFF

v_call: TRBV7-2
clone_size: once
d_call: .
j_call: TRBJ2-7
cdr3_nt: TGTGCCAGCAGCCTATCACACGTCACAGGCGTATACGAGCAGTACTTC
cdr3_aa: CASSLSHVTGVYEQYF

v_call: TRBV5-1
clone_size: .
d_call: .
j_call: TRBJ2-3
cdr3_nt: TGCGCCAGCAGCTTGGGTCTAGCCAGCACAGATACGCAGTATTTT
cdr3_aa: CASSLGLASTDTQYF

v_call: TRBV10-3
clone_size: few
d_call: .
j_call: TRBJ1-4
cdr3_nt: TGTGCCATCAGGAAAGAGGCTAATGAAAAACTGTTTTTT
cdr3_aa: CAIRKEANEKLFF

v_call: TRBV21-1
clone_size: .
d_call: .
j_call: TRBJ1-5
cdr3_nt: TGTGCCAGCAGCAAAAGACTCAGGCAGGGTCAGCCCCAGCATTTT
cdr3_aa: CASSKRLRQGQPQHF

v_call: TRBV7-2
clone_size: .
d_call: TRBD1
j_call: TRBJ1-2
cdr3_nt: TGTGCCAGCAGCATTCCCGGGACAGGGGGTGGCTACACCTTC
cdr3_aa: CASSIPGTGGGYTF

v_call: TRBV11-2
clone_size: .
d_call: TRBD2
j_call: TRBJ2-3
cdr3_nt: TGTGCCAGCAGTCGGACTAGCGGGGGGGATACGCAGTATTTT
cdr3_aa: CASSRTSGGDTQYF